This is a list of T cell receptor beta chains from one sample in a study of shared clonotypes between healthy human individuals. Profiling relied on immunoSEQ multiplex PCR, and the TCRdb table lists in-frame clones only, not all of them. Among approximately 720,000 clones listed, around 72% were seen once. The sequenced sample consisted of memory CD4+ T cells sorted from blood. These receptor sequences come from a woman aged 30 to 39 in good health. CDR3s include the opening cysteine and the closing phenylalanine or tryptophan. The D gene is left open where the match is weak. Size is omitted from some rows. Given values are once, few, many or a class for expanded clones.

J gene,clone size,V gene,CDR3 length,D gene,CDR3 DNA,CDR3 protein
TRBJ1-4,few,TRBV28,15,TRBD1,TGTGCCAGCAGTTCCCCGGGACAGGGAAGCGAAAAACTGTTTTTT,CASSSPGQGSEKLFF
TRBJ2-1,NA,TRBV14,14,TRBD2,TGTGCCAGCAGCCAACGGGGGGGCCTTAATGAGCAGTTCTTC,CASSQRGGLNEQFF
TRBJ2-7,NA,TRBV18,17,TRBD2,TGTGCCAGCTCACCGCAAGTGGTTAGCGGGAGGGCCGGGGAGCAGTACTTC,CASSPQVVSGRAGEQYF
TRBJ1-1,few,TRBV19,14,TRBD1,TGTGCCAGTAGGCGCCGGCAGGGGGACACTGAAGCTTTCTTT,CASRRRQGDTEAFF
TRBJ1-2,NA,TRBV7-8,14,TRBD1,TGTGCCAGCAGCTCGGACAGGTCTAACTATGGCTACACCTTC,CASSSDRSNYGYTF
TRBJ2-7,NA,TRBV28,16,TRBD2,TGTGCCAGCAGTTTAGAGGCTAGCGGGAGCTCCTACGAGCAGTACTTC,CASSLEASGSSYEQYF
TRBJ1-1,NA,TRBV11-2,16,TRBD1,TGTGCCAGCAGCTCTTCCTCCGGGACAGCGTTCGGTGAAGCTTTCTTT,CASSSSSGTAFGEAFF
TRBJ2-2,NA,TRBV28,16,TRBD1,TGTGCCAGCAGGGGCGACAGGGGGCAACAAACCGGGGAGCTGTTTTTT,CASRGDRGQQTGELFF
TRBJ2-7,NA,TRBV7-9,17,TRBD2,TGTGCCAGCAGCTTCTCGCCAGCTAGCGGGATCTCCTACGAGCAGTACTTC,CASSFSPASGISYEQYF
TRBJ2-1,NA,TRBV11-2,19,TRBD2,TGTGCCAGCAGCCAATTAGCGGGGACCGCGATGAGCTCCTACAATGAGCAGTTCTTC,CASSQLAGTAMSSYNEQFF
TRBJ2-3,NA,TRBV4-1,18,NA,TGCGCCAGCAGCCAAGATAAGTTCCAGGGCCCTGGCACAGATACGCAGTATTTT,CASSQDKFQGPGTDTQYF
TRBJ2-7,NA,TRBV5-8,14,NA,TGTGCCAGCATCCCCGGCTGGGGGATCACCGAGCAGTACTTC,CASIPGWGITEQYF
TRBJ2-6,NA,TRBV7-7,14,NA,TGTGCCAGCAGCCCCTCACAGGGCTCCCACGTCCTGACTTTC,CASSPSQGSHVLTF
TRBJ2-1,NA,TRBV19,12,NA,TGTGCCAGTAGTATCCCATACAATGAGCAGTTCTTC,CASSIPYNEQFF
TRBJ2-7,NA,TRBV7-9,14,NA,TGTGCCAGCAGCTTAGGTGCGGGAAGCTACGAGCAGTACTTC,CASSLGAGSYEQYF
TRBJ2-1,few,TRBV11-1,12,NA,TGTGCCAGCAGCCTGGGGGAGTTGAAGCAGTTCTTC,CASSLGELKQFF
TRBJ2-5,NA,TRBV6-5,15,NA,TGTGCCAGCAGCAAGATGGGACGAAACCAAGAGACCCAGTACTTC,CASSKMGRNQETQYF
TRBJ1-4,NA,TRBV28,13,NA,TGTGCCAGCAGCCCGGGGTTCAACGAAAAACTGTTTTTT,CASSPGFNEKLFF
TRBJ2-1,few,TRBV11-2,14,TRBD1,TGTGCCAGCAGCTTGGGGACAGGAGACAATGAGCAGTTCTTC,CASSLGTGDNEQFF
TRBJ1-5,NA,TRBV28,15,TRBD1,TGTGCCAGCATGTCTGGGACAGATAGCAATCAGCCCCAGCATTTT,CASMSGTDSNQPQHF
TRBJ2-7,NA,TRBV2,17,TRBD2,TGTGCCAGCAGTGGACCCCAAGGCCTAGCGGGGGCCTACGAGCAGTACTTC,CASSGPQGLAGAYEQYF
TRBJ2-1,NA,TRBV19,17,TRBD1,TGTGCCAGTCGGAAAGAACTTAACAGGGGAATGAACAATGAGCAGTTCTTC,CASRKELNRGMNNEQFF
TRBJ1-5,NA,TRBV10-3,15,TRBD1,TGTGCCATCAGTGGGTCCGACAGGGGTAATCAGCCCCAGCATTTT,CAISGSDRGNQPQHF
TRBJ2-2,NA,TRBV11-2,15,NA,TGTGCCAGCAGCTTGGGCGGGATGTACACCGGGGAGCTGTTTTTT,CASSLGGMYTGELFF
TRBJ1-5,NA,TRBV19,14,NA,TGTGCCAGTAGTAGGGGCGATAGGACTCAGCCCCAGCATTTT,CASSRGDRTQPQHF
TRBJ2-5,NA,TRBV7-2,15,NA,TGTGCCAGCAGCATAGGGGGGGCCCTCGGAGGGACCCAGTACTTC,CASSIGGALGGTQYF
TRBJ2-5,NA,TRBV18,15,NA,TGTGCCAGCTCGCCCCCCGCAGGGCTACAGGAGACCCAGTACTTC,CASSPPAGLQETQYF
TRBJ2-7,few,TRBV19,12,TRBD2,TGTGCCAGTAGTCTGACTAGCGGCGAGCAGTACTTC,CASSLTSGEQYF
TRBJ2-1,NA,TRBV5-1,14,TRBD2,TGCGCCAGCAGCGGGGGGACTAGTTCAGGAGAGCAGTTCTTC,CASSGGTSSGEQFF
TRBJ1-1,NA,TRBV2,14,TRBD1,TGTGCCAGCAGTATCCAGGGGGCTATGACTGAAGCTTTCTTT,CASSIQGAMTEAFF
TRBJ1-1,NA,TRBV19,14,TRBD1,TGTGCCAGTAGTGAGGACAGGGGGCATACCGAAGCTTTCTTT,CASSEDRGHTEAFF
TRBJ2-3,NA,TRBV30,13,NA,TGTGCCTGGAGCGCCGGGGCCCAGGATACGCAGTATTTT,CAWSAGAQDTQYF
TRBJ1-4,NA,TRBV19,15,NA,TGTGCCAGTAGTGGTGGTGCGTCAACTAATGAAAAACTGTTTTTT,CASSGGASTNEKLFF
TRBJ1-2,NA,TRBV28,16,NA,TGTGCCAGCAGGACCCCCTCGGGACACAACGTCGGTGGCTACACCTTC,CASRTPSGHNVGGYTF
TRBJ2-6,NA,TRBV2,19,TRBD2,TGTGCCAGCAGGTCCGGGACTAGCGGGAGGAGGGGTGGGGCCAACGTCCTGACTTTC,CASRSGTSGRRGGANVLTF
TRBJ2-2,NA,TRBV25-1,17,TRBD2,TGTGCCAGCAGCGTAGCTCCGGGGGGGGATAACACCGGGGAGCTGTTTTTT,CASSVAPGGDNTGELFF
TRBJ2-2,once,TRBV27,14,NA,TGTGCCAGCAGTTTGAACTGGAACACCGGGGAGCTGTTTTTT,CASSLNWNTGELFF
TRBJ2-1,NA,TRBV2,11,NA,TGTGCCAGCAGTGGGTCAAATGAGCAGTTCTTC,CASSGSNEQFF
TRBJ2-3,few,TRBV9,18,TRBD1,TGTGCCAGCAGCAGAGGGACAGGGGTCGACGGGAGTGCAGATACGCAGTATTTT,CASSRGTGVDGSADTQYF
TRBJ2-4,NA,TRBV11-2,14,TRBD1,TGTGCCAGCAGCCAAGACAGGGCTTCGGGCATTCAGTACTTC,CASSQDRASGIQYF